Given below is one T cell receptor (beta chain) in context. Its specificity is not known. The data are from a study of T cell repertoires in cytomegalovirus infection. TCRdb reanalysed the reads using MiXCR and keeps one entry per CDR3 protein. The sample records 360,000 or so distinct CDR3 sequences, approximately 30% being singletons. V lost 3 bases and J lost 5; bases outside the gene matches: 10. This CDR3 comprises 15 residues. Germline V gene lookup returns CDR1 SGHNT and CDR2 YYREEE (reference sequence). Regarding the study as a whole: Totalled public TCR beta family frequency picked out people who carried CMV plus the relevant HLA. It was HLA-C-restricted CMV-specific TCR beta clonotypes that dominated the response ex vivo.

This TCR was sampled from a human donor in good health (CMV status not recorded). Some clones in this sample may be carry-over from other donors' samples. The input for sequencing was cultured PBMCs, taken from culture after CMV antigen stimulation. V usage is TRBV5-4 and J usage is TRBJ2-5; 7 bases fit TRBD1. The CDR3 is CASSSSQGSRETQYF. Written as DNA, the CDR3 is TGTGCCAGCAGCTCCTCACAGGGGAGTAGGGAGACCCAGTACTTC.